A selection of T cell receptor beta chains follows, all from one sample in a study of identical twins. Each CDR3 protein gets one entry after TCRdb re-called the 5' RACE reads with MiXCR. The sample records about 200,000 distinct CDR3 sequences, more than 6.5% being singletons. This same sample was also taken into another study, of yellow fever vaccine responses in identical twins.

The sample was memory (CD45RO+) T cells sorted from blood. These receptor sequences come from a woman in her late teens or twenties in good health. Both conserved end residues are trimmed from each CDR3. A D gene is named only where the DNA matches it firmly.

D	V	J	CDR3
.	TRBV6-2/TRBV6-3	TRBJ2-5	ASSYARQLEETQY
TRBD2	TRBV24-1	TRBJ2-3	ATSLAGALVDTQY
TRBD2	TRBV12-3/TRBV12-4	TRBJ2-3	ASSSRGAAGGEGDTQY
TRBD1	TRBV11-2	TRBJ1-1	ASSLRWTGGNTEAF
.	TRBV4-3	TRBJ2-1	ASSQETGRRQF
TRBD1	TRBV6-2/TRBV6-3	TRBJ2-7	ASSSSGGERGEQY
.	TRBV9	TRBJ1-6	ASSSQVNSPLH
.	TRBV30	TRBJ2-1	AWSPQFRDYNEQF
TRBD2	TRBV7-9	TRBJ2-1	ASSLAGAGAYNEQF
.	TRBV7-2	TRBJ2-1	ASKTEYSSYNEQF
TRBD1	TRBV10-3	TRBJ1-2	AISDDRASGYT
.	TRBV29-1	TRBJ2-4	SVAPPGAKNIQY
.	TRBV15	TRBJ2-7	ATSREGQTYEQY
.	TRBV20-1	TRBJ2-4	SVTLAKNIQY
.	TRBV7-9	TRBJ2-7	ASSLEGGSSYEQY
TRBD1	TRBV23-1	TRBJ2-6	ASSRFRDREEGANVLT
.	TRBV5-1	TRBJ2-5	ASSLRGQGQETQY
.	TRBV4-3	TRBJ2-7	ASSHASSAQLYEQY
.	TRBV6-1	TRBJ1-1	ASSRPGSAEAF
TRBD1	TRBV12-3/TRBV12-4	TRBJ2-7	ASRPAGGSYEQY
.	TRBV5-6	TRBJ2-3	ASSLVAGRTDTQY
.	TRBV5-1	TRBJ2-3	ASSSTLRGTDTQY
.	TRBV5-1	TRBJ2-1	ASSLSSSLSYNEQF
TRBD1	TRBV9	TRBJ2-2	ASTPTGVAGELF
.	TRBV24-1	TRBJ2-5	ATSRREETQY
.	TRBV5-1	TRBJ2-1	ASSQDSSYNEQF
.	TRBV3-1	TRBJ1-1	ASSQVGGKTGGAF
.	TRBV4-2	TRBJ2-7	ASSQEEGSYEQY
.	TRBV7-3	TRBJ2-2	ASSLLWGTGELF
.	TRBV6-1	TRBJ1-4	ASSRSGRNEKLF